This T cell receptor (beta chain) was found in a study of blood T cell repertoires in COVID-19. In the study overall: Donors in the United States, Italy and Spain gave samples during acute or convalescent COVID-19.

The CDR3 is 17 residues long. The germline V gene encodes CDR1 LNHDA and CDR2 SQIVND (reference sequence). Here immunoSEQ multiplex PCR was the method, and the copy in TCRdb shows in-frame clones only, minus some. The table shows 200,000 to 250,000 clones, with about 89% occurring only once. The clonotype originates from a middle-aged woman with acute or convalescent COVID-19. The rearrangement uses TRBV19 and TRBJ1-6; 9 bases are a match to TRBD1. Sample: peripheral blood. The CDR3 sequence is CAQPPGQGPNRNSPLHF. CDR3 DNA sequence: TGTGCACAACCCCCGGGACAGGGACCTAATAGGAACTCACCCCTCCACTTT.